The rows below give T cell receptor beta chains drawn from one sample of a study of tumor-infiltrating lymphocytes in localized non-small cell lung cancer. Clones were read by immunoSEQ multiplex PCR, and TCRdb kept only the in-frame ones, dropping some. The table records 20,000 to 30,000 clones, around 75% of them present only once. The sequenced sample was lung tumor tissue. All receptors derive from a human donor with non-small cell lung cancer. CDR3s leave out the opening cysteine and the closing phenylalanine or tryptophan. Not all rows give a size; the values are once, few, many and, for expanded clones, a class.

TRBJ2-3	TRBV9	few	ASSVERGHDTQY
TRBJ2-7	TRBV7-2	-	ASSFTAVYEQY
TRBJ1-2	TRBV6-5	-	ASSLRDTVTGSYT
TRBJ2-7	TRBV7-2	-	ASSIDRGRSY
TRBJ1-1	TRBV18	-	ASSLGTANTEAF
TRBJ2-1	TRBV27	-	ASSLSIFRSNEQF
TRBJ1-2	TRBV11-3	-	ASSLGGQGGFYGYT
TRBJ2-7	TRBV7-8	-	ASAPDRVSYEQY
TRBJ1-1	TRBV2	-	ASSETGIRKAF
TRBJ2-7	TRBV7-6	once	ASSLGRGTYEQY
TRBJ2-1	TRBV11-3	-	ASSSWTSGGLSNEQF
TRBJ2-7	TRBV7-2	once	ASSLARASGYEQY
TRBJ1-5	TRBV5-1	-	ASSLGQQDQPQH
TRBJ2-6	TRBV19	-	ASSERTGGIFGANVLT
TRBJ1-1	TRBV12-5	-	ASGSGGNTEAF
TRBJ1-1	TRBV5-1	-	ASSLGPLAEAF
TRBJ2-2	TRBV10-3	-	AISAHSGGAAGELF